Shown below are 4 T cell receptor beta chains from a single sample sequenced in a study of T cell responses to AZD1222 COVID-19 vaccine. Assay used: immunoSEQ multiplex PCR; TCRdb lists only in-frame clones, some missing. In the table there are some 200,000 clones, 80% to 95% of which are singletons. Source: peripheral blood, taken 28 days after the second AZD1222 dose. Receptors were obtained from an adult who received the AZD1222 COVID-19 vaccine.

The J gene is TRBJ2-7, the V gene TRBV30; the D is unclear. Germline V gene sequence: CDR1 GTSNPN, CDR2 SVGIG (reference sequence). The CDR3 runs 12 residues. Trimming pared 4 bases from V and 5 bases from J, leaving 12 bases between. Here the CDR3 reads CAWTGVRNEQYF. The CDR3 coding sequence is TGTGCCTGGACTGGTGTGCGCAACGAGCAGTACTTC.

This chain uses TRBV28 with TRBJ1-2; D is possibly TRBD1 (6 bases). V lost 5 bases to trimming and J lost 7 bases, with 17 bases between them. This CDR3 region has 14 residues. CDR1 and CDR2 (germline): MDHEN, SYDVKM. The CDR3, as DNA: TGTGCCAGCAGTCCGATGGACAGTTTCTCTGGCTACACCTTC. It codes for CASSPMDSFSGYTF.

This clone has a single count. This chain links TRBV19 with TRBJ1-5; D uncertain. Trimming removed 5 bases from V and 4 bases from J, with 30 bases in between. Germline lookup yields CDR1 LNHDA and CDR2 SQIVND (reference sequence). The CDR3 has 20 amino acids. For the CDR3, the DNA is TGTGCCAGTAGTTCTCAGGCCCAGATATCCATATTTTTTGGGAATCAGCCCCAGCATTTT. Translation: CASSSQAQISIFFGNQPQHF.

This clone was counted a single time. The rearrangement joins TRBV5-4 to TRBJ2-7; TRBD1 matches at 12 bases. V lost 0 bases and J lost 6; bases outside the gene matches: 7. CDR3 length: 16 residues. Germline CDR1 reads SGHNT; CDR2 reads YYREEE (reference sequence). CDR3 protein: CASSLAGTGGLGEQYF. The CDR3 bases are TGTGCCAGCAGCTTGGCAGGGACAGGGGGCCTGGGCGAGCAGTACTTC.